What follows is one T cell receptor beta chain and its context. No antigen is known for it. These data come from a study of T cells expressing NK-cell markers. Overall study context: The study drew TCR beta repertoires from sorted CD3+CD56+NKG2C+, CD3+CD56+NKG2C- and CD3+CD56-NKG2C+ T cells. One of eight sequenced donors was HCMV-seronegative; the other seven were seropositive.

TCRdb reprocessed the 5' RACE reads; each CDR3 protein has one entry and no DNA is given. With some 500,000 distinct CDR3 sequences in the sample, the ten largest clones hold over 1.3%. Overall study findings and caveats: In a group of 5 or 6 donors, dominant NKG2C+ clonotypes represented roughly 1.0-8% of CD8+ T cells. Topping the CD3+CD56-NKG2C+ fraction as well were these clonotypes, in a handful of donors.

The CDR3 has 14 residues. The sequenced material came from blood T cells: a sorted CD56 or NKG2C T cell subset, CD4+ or CD8+ T cells, or bulk PBMC T cells (not recorded which). This chain joins TRBV12-3 or TRBV12-4 and TRBJ2-1; checking the TCRdb D call of TRBD2 is not possible without DNA. The sequence derives from a woman aged 45-60 years in good health. CDR3 loop: CASGAGQQYNEQFF.